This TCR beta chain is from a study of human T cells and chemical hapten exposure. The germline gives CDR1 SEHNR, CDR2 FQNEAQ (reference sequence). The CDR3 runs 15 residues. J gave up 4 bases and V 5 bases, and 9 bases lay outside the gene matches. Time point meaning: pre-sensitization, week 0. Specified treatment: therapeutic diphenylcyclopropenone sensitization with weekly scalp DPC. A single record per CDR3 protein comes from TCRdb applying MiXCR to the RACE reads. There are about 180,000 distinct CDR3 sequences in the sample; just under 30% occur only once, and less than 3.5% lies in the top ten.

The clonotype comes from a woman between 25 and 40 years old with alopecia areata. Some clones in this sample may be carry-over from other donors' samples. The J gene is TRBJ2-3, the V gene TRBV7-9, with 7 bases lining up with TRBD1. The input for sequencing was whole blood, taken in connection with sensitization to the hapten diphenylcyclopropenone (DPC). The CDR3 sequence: CASSLGQEKSDTQYF. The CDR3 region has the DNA TGTGCCAGCAGCCTAGGACAGGAGAAGTCAGATACGCAGTATTTT.